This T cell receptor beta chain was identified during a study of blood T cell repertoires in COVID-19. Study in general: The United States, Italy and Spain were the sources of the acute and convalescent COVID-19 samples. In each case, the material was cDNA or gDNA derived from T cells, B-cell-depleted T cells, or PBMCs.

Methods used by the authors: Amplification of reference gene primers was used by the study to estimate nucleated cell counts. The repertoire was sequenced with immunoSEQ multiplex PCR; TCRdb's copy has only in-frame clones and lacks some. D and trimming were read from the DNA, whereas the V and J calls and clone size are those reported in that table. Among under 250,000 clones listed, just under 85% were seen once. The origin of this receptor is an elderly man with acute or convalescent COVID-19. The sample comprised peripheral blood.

The CDR3: CASRGGTANTEAFF. CDR3 sequence (DNA): TGTGCCAGCAGGGGCGGGACAGCTAACACTGAAGCTTTCTTT. The chain employs TRBV7-2 and TRBJ1-1, with TRBD1 matching over 7 bases. The CDR3 is 14 residues long. Germline CDR1 and CDR2: SGHTA and FQGNSA. V was pared by 6 bases and J by 2 bases, with 6 bases of the junction left unmatched.